This passage covers 14 T cell receptor beta chains from one sample sequenced in a study of T cell changes during pregnancy in multiple sclerosis. The data were produced by immunoSEQ multiplex PCR, yet TCRdb's version contains in-frame clones alone and is incomplete. The data contain about 59,000 clones, roughly 91% of them singletons. The sequenced sample was peripheral blood, obtained in the third trimester of pregnancy. The receptors were gathered from a female donor in good health, enrolled as a control in a pregnancy study.

V is TRBV19 and J is TRBJ1-5; D is perhaps TRBD1 (5 bases). The germline V and J ends were trimmed by 2 bases and 1 base, with 12 bases remaining between them. This CDR3 is 16 amino acids long. Germline lookup yields CDR1 LNHDA and CDR2 SQIVND (reference sequence). Written as DNA, the CDR3 is TGTGCCAGTAGTATAAGGGACTTCGGAAGCAATCAGCCCCAGCATTTT. This translates into CASSIRDFGSNQPQHF.

As concerns this clone: One junction end does not reproduce the germline sequence, and a read error may be involved. The chain carries TRBV18 and TRBJ1-5, with TRBD1 identical over 9 bases. The CDR3 is 15 residues long. CDR1 KGHSH and CDR2 LQKENI come from the germline V gene. CDR3 nucleotides: TGTGCCAGCTCACCACCGGGACAGGGCAAGCAGCCCCAGCATTTT. It is translated as CASSPPGQGKQPQHF. Full variable domain (missing parts from reference TRBV18 and TRBJ1-5): NAGVMQNPRHLVRRRGQEARLRCSPMKGHSHVYWYRQLPEEGLKFMVYLQKENIIDESGMPKERFSAEFPKEGPSILRIQQVVRGDSAAYFCASSPPGQGKQPQHFGDGTRLSIL.

This chain joins TRBV14 and TRBJ2-1; TRBD2 agrees at 8 bases. J gave up 3 bases and V 3 bases, and 4 bases lay outside the gene matches. Germline CDR1 and CDR2: SGHDN and FVKESK. This CDR3 has 15 amino acids. The CDR3 here is CASSHIAGNYNEQFF. CDR3 nucleotide sequence: TGTGCCAGCAGCCACATAGCGGGGAACTACAATGAGCAGTTCTTC.

The chain has TRBV19 and TRBJ2-1; D is perhaps TRBD2 (5 bases). Germline values: CDR1 LNHDA, CDR2 SQIVND (reference sequence). V lost 5 bases to trimming and J lost 8 bases, with 10 bases between them. The CDR3 sequence is 12 residues long. CDR3 in amino acids: CASSSLAYEQFF. The CDR3 DNA reads TGTGCCAGTAGTTCGCTAGCCTATGAGCAGTTCTTC.

This rearrangement joins TRBV19 to TRBJ1-5, with unresolved D. The V end lost 1 base, the J end lost 0 bases, and 16 bases lay between the germline ends. This CDR3 is built from 18 residues. The germline gives CDR1 LNHDA, CDR2 SQIVND (reference sequence). The DNA of the CDR3 is TGTGCCAGTAGTATAGGTACGGGATTCCCTTATAGCAATCAGCCCCAGCATTTT. Translation: CASSIGTGFPYSNQPQHF.

V and J are TRBV5-4 and TRBJ2-1; TRBD2 matches 11 bases. Germline CDR1 is SGHNT and CDR2 is YYREEE (reference sequence). CDR3 length equals 16 residues. The V gene end was trimmed by 2 bases and the J gene end by 6 bases; junction bases not matched to a gene: 7. The CDR3 DNA reads as TGTGCCAGCAGCTTAGGGGTAGCGGGAGGGACCAATGAGCAGTTCTTC. Encoded protein: CASSLGVAGGTNEQFF.

The rearrangement links TRBV18 to TRBJ2-7; TRBD1 might be the D (5 bases). Per germline, CDR1 KGHSH and CDR2 LQKENI. The CDR3 contains 13 residues. The germline V and J ends were trimmed by 9 bases and 2 bases, with 14 bases remaining between them. This CDR3 reads CASTQASTYEQYF. CDR3 coding DNA: TGTGCCAGTACACAGGCTTCTACCTACGAGCAGTACTTC.

The chain links TRBV2 to TRBJ2-1, with D possibly TRBD2 on 6 matching bases. The CDR3 is made up of 16 amino acids. Germline CDR1 SNHLY, CDR2 FYNNEI. The V end was cut by 5 bases, the J end by 0 bases, with 14 bases between. CDR3 region: CASSPPGLGSYNEQFF. The DNA for the CDR3 is TGTGCCAGCAGTCCGCCGGGACTCGGCTCCTACAATGAGCAGTTCTTC. Combining the CDR3 with reference TRBV2 and TRBJ2-1 gives the whole variable domain EPEVTQTPSHQVTQMGQEVILRCVPISNHLYFYWYRQILGQKVEFLVSFYNNEISEKSEIFDDQFSVERPDGSNFTLKIRSTKLEDSAMYFCASSPPGLGSYNEQFFGPGTRLTVL.

The chain recombines TRBV5-1 with TRBJ1-1; maybe TRBD1 (5 bases). The CDR3 consists of 15 residues. The V and J ends lost 3 bases and 4 bases respectively, with 16 bases between them. The germline V gene encodes CDR1 SGHRS and CDR2 YFSETQ. The CDR3 is CASSSTTVSSTEAFF. Written as DNA, the CDR3 is TGCGCCAGCAGCTCCACGACAGTCTCGAGCACTGAAGCTTTCTTT.

This sequence joins TRBV6-5 and TRBJ1-2, with 8 positions matching TRBD1. V trimming: 2 bases; J trimming: 6 bases; junction bases outside the gene matches: 8. The CDR3 totals 15 residues. CDR1 and CDR2 (germline): MNHEY, SVGAGI. CDR3 nucleotides: TGTGCCAGCAGTTACCTACCGACAGGGGCGAATGGCTACACCTTC. Translated, it gives CASSYLPTGANGYTF.

The chain employs TRBV27 and TRBJ2-3; tentatively, D is TRBD2 (6 bases). The germline V gene encodes CDR1 MNHEY and CDR2 SMNVEV (reference sequence). CDR3 length: 16 residues. Trimming stripped 5 bases from V and 5 bases from J, with 20 bases between. DNA of the CDR3: TGTGCCAGCAGTCCCACTTCGGCCGGACTACTAGATACGCAGTATTTT. It translates to CASSPTSAGLLDTQYF.

The chain joins TRBV5-1 to TRBJ2-4; 10 positions agree with TRBD2. Looked up from germline, CDR1 is SGHRS and CDR2 is YFSETQ. The V gene end was trimmed by 2 bases and the J gene end by 15 bases; junction bases not matched to a gene: 14. This CDR3 has 15 amino acids. In DNA form, the CDR3 reads TGCGCCAGCAGCTTTCTCCCCCCTAGCGGGAGTATTGGGTACTTC. Translating it yields CASSFLPPSGSIGYF.

CDR3: CASSYSTGGSGNTIYF. CDR3 DNA: TGTGCCAGCAGTTACTCGACGGGTGGGAGCGGAAACACCATATATTTT. The chain recombines TRBV6-6 with TRBJ1-3, with D uncertain. Trimming took 0 bases from V and 4 from J, leaving 13 bases between them. The CDR3 consists of 16 residues. Germline CDR1 reads MNHNY; CDR2 reads SVGAGI (reference sequence).

V usage is TRBV27 and J usage is TRBJ2-5, with 10 bases lining up with TRBD2. The germline V gene has CDR1 MNHEY and CDR2 SMNVEV (reference sequence). The CDR3 sequence is 16 residues long. Trimming at V came to 6 bases and at J to 4 bases, leaving 11 bases not matched to a gene. CDR3 amino acids: CASSSPLAGMGETQYF. CDR3 sequence (DNA): TGTGCCAGCAGCTCCCCACTAGCGGGGATGGGAGAGACCCAGTACTTC.